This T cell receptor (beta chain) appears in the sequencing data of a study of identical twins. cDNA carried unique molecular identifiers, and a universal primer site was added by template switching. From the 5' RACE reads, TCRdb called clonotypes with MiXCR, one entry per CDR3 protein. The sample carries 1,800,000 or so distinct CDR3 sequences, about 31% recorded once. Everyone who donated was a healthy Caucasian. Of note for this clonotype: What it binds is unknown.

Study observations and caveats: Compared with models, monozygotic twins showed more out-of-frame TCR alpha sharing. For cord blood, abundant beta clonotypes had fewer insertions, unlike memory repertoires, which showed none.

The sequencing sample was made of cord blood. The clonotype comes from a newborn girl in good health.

The CDR3 protein is CASPDRGPSGANVLTF. In DNA, the CDR3 is TGTGCCAGCCCGGACAGGGGACCCTCTGGGGCCAACGTCCTGACTTTC. The V gene is TRBV18, the J gene TRBJ2-6; 9 bases are shared with TRBD1. Germline V gives CDR1 KGHSH, CDR2 LQKENI. Trimming cost V 8 bases and J 0 bases; bases outside gene matches: 5. The CDR3 has 16 amino acids.